These 19 T cell receptor beta chains share one sample of origin, sequenced in a study of beta chain features in type 1 diabetes. Study-level findings and limits: Shortening of TCRB CDR3s, moderate but significant, appeared in all four CD4+ subsets of Type 1 diabetes patients.

The study reverse transcribed the entire isolated RNA, so it sequenced expressed TCRB transcripts. Using immunoSEQ multiplex PCR, the repertoire was profiled, and TCRdb retains in-frame clones only, with some absent. The sample shows 600,000 to 700,000 clones, roughly 12% of them seen only once. These receptors lack a known antigen. Sequenced input: naive CD4+ T cells from blood. The source of these receptors is a man aged 30 to 39 with type 1 diabetes.

There are a few counts of this clone. The chain joins TRBV7-9 to TRBJ1-2; 8 bases align to TRBD1. The CDR3 totals 14 residues. J was trimmed by 6 bases and V by 6 bases; bases with no gene match: 9. Germline CDR1 reads SEHNR; CDR2 reads FQNEAQ (reference sequence). The CDR3 DNA sequence: TGTGCCAGCAGTTCGATACAGGGGGTTGATGGCTACACCTTC. The encoded protein is CASSSIQGVDGYTF. Full variable domain (missing parts from reference TRBV7-9 and TRBJ1-2): DTGVSQNPRHKITKRGQNVTFRCDPISEHNRLYWYRQTLGQGPEFLTYFQNEAQLEKSRLLSDRFSAERPKGSFSTLEIQRTEQGDSAMYLCASSSIQGVDGYTFGSGTRLTVV.

This chain links TRBV18 with TRBJ1-2; unclear D gene. The V end lost 3 bases, the J end lost 7 bases, and 18 bases lay between the germline ends. The germline gives CDR1 KGHSH, CDR2 LQKENI. The length of the CDR3 is 15 residues. CDR3 amino acids: CASSPSDVGRAGYTF. In DNA form, the CDR3 reads TGTGCCAGCTCACCCTCGGACGTCGGAAGGGCTGGCTACACCTTC. The whole variable domain, filled in from reference TRBV18 and TRBJ1-2, reads NAGVMQNPRHLVRRRGQEARLRCSPMKGHSHVYWYRQLPEEGLKFMVYLQKENIIDESGMPKERFSAEFPKEGPSILRIQQVVRGDSAAYFCASSPSDVGRAGYTFGSGTRLTVV.

This clone has only a few counts. The chain links TRBV6-6 to TRBJ1-2, with TRBD1 as a possible D gene (6 bases). This CDR3 is 14 amino acids long. The ends were cut back, 0 bases at V and 2 bases at J, with 7 bases in the middle. Per the germline V gene, CDR1 is MNHNY and CDR2 is SVGAGI (reference sequence). The CDR3 nucleotides read TGTGCCAGCAGTTACTCAAGGGGGAACTATGGCTACACCTTC. Residues: CASSYSRGNYGYTF.

The J gene is TRBJ2-1, the V gene TRBV15; no reliable D call. CDR3 length: 14 residues. V lost 0 bases and J 2 bases, leaving 5 bases between the germline ends. Germline V gene data show CDR1 as LNHNV and CDR2 as YYDKDF (reference sequence). CDR3 sequence: CATSRDTPYNEQFF. CDR3 bases: TGTGCCACCAGCAGAGATACACCCTACAATGAGCAGTTCTTC. Supplemented by reference TRBV15 and TRBJ2-1, the full variable domain reads DAMVIQNPRYQVTQFGKPVTLSCSQTLNHNVMYWYQQKSSQAPKLLFHYYDKDFNNEADTPDNFQSRRPNTSFCFLDIRSPGLGDTAMYLCATSRDTPYNEQFFGPGTRLTVL.

A single count supports this clone. The rearrangement links TRBV6-5 to TRBJ1-5; D is perhaps TRBD1 (5 bases). V lost 5 bases to trimming and J lost 7 bases, with 18 bases between them. Germline V gives CDR1 MNHEY, CDR2 SVGAGI. This CDR3 contains 15 residues. The chain's CDR3 is CASSTNRRLGQPQHF. CDR3 DNA sequence: TGTGCCAGCAGTACGAACAGGAGGCTGGGGCAGCCCCAGCATTTT.

The rearrangement uses TRBV10-3 and TRBJ2-7, with 11 bases aligning to TRBD1. CDR1 ENHRY and CDR2 SYGVKD come from the germline V gene. The CDR3 is 14 residues long. V lost 6 bases, J lost 3 bases, and 4 bases stayed unmatched. DNA for the CDR3: TGTGCCATCAGATCCGGGACAGGGGGCTACGAGCAGTACTTC. Amino acids: CAIRSGTGGYEQYF.

This sequence joins TRBV15 and TRBJ1-4, with 7 bases fitting TRBD1. Germline V gene data show CDR1 as LNHNV and CDR2 as YYDKDF (reference sequence). The ends lost 5 bases at V and 7 bases at J; junction bases unmatched: 7. The CDR3 is 14 amino acids. DNA for the CDR3: TGTGCCACCAGCCAGCGGACAGGACGTGAAAAACTGTTTTTT. Its translation: CATSQRTGREKLFF. The full variable domain, in which reference TRBV15 and TRBJ1-4 provide the parts outside the CDR3, is DAMVIQNPRYQVTQFGKPVTLSCSQTLNHNVMYWYQQKSSQAPKLLFHYYDKDFNNEADTPDNFQSRRPNTSFCFLDIRSPGLGDTAMYLCATSQRTGREKLFFGSGTQLSVL.

J is TRBJ1-2 and V is TRBV29-1; 7 bases match TRBD1. The CDR3 has 13 residues. Germline V gene sequence: CDR1 SQVTM, CDR2 ANQGSEA. V lost 7 bases to trimming and J lost 4 bases; unmatched junction nucleotides: 9. The DNA of the CDR3 is TGCAGCGCCCTCGGGACAGATTTCTATGGCTACACCTTC. Its protein is CSALGTDFYGYTF.

Only a few counts were recorded for this clone. This CDR3 is also generated by other DNA sequences in the sample. The chain combines TRBV7-2 with TRBJ1-4; 10 nucleotides match TRBD1. The junction had 0 bases not matched to a gene; V was cut back by 3 bases and J by 5 bases. The CDR3 totals 14 residues. Germline V gene sequence: CDR1 SGHTA, CDR2 FQGNSA. CDR3 sequence: CASSLGQGNEKLFF. CDR3 sequence (DNA): TGTGCCAGCAGCTTGGGACAGGGGAATGAAAAACTGTTTTTT.

The V gene is TRBV11-2, the J gene TRBJ2-1; TRBD1 is a possible D gene (6 bases). The CDR3 consists of 14 residues. Trimming pared 4 bases from V and 4 bases from J, leaving 11 bases between. CDR1 is SGHAT and CDR2 is FQNNGV in the germline V gene. The CDR3 region is CASSSHREYNEQFF. The CDR3 DNA is TGTGCCAGCAGCTCACACAGGGAGTACAATGAGCAGTTCTTC.

This clone was counted a few times. This chain links TRBV6-6 with TRBJ2-1; D is possibly TRBD1 (7 bases). V lost 2 bases, J lost 8 bases, and 10 bases lay in between. The germline CDR1 and CDR2 sequences are MNHNY and SVGAGI (reference sequence). CDR3 length: 13 amino acids. This chain's CDR3 is CASSYDRDYEQFF. The CDR3 nucleotides read TGTGCCAGCAGTTACGACAGGGACTATGAGCAGTTCTTC.

This rearrangement joins TRBV11-2 to TRBJ2-5; 10 bases match TRBD1. Trimming took 3 bases from V and 4 from J; bases not matched to a gene: 5. The CDR3 spans 15 residues. The germline CDR1 and CDR2 sequences are SGHAT and FQNNGV. CDR3 region: CASSFYRTGGETQYF. For the CDR3, the DNA is TGTGCCAGCAGCTTTTACCGGACAGGGGGAGAGACCCAGTACTTC.

CDR3 in amino acids: CASSDEFNQPQHF. CDR3 DNA sequence: TGTGCCAGCAGTGACGAGTTCAATCAGCCCCAGCATTTT. This sequence joins TRBV6-1 and TRBJ1-5; D is unclear. The CDR3 extends over 13 amino acids. Germline CDR1 reads MNHNS; CDR2 reads SASEGT. The V end was cut by 3 bases, the J end by 3 bases, with 6 bases between.

This chain joins TRBV2 and TRBJ1-5, with D possibly matching TRBD1 (5 bases). V shed 6 bases and J shed 4 bases, with 7 bases lying between them. This CDR3 spans 12 amino acids. CDR1 and CDR2 (germline): SNHLY, FYNNEI. Written as DNA, the CDR3 is TGTGCCAGCAGCAAGGGGAATCAGCCCCAGCATTTT. It specifies CASSKGNQPQHF.

V usage is TRBV9 and J usage is TRBJ2-1; D gene unclear. Germline CDR1 SGDLS, CDR2 YYNGEE. The CDR3 extends over 14 amino acids. V dropped 1 base and J dropped 6 bases, with 11 bases sitting between them. As DNA, the CDR3 is TGTGCCAGCAGCGTAAACCCCGTCGGCAATGAGCAGTTCTTC. This translates into CASSVNPVGNEQFF.

The chain uses TRBV2 and TRBJ2-1; the match to TRBD2 covers 14 bases. The ends lost 6 bases at V and 9 bases at J; junction bases unmatched: 7. The CDR3 is 15 residues long. Germline V lookup: CDR1 SNHLY, CDR2 FYNNEI. The CDR3 DNA follows: TGTGCCAGCAGGGAGGGACTAGCGGGGGTAAGTGAGCAGTTCTTC. Protein: CASREGLAGVSEQFF.

This chain uses TRBV29-1 with TRBJ2-5; D remains ambiguous. The CDR3 is made up of 11 amino acids. The V gene lost 6 bases and the J gene lost 4 bases, with 9 bases spanning the gap. Germline CDR1 and CDR2: SQVTM and ANQGSEA. The CDR3 nucleotides are TGCAGCGTCATCTGGGTAGAGACCCAGTACTTC. Residues: CSVIWVETQYF.

The sample holds a few counts of this clone. This chain uses TRBV5-4 with TRBJ1-3; tentatively, D is TRBD1 (6 bases). CDR1 is SGHNT and CDR2 is YYREEE in the germline V gene (reference sequence). The CDR3 is 14 amino acids. V was pared by 3 bases and J by 2 bases, with 9 bases between. In DNA, the CDR3 is TGTGCCAGCAGCTCACAGGGAACTGGAAACACCATATATTTT. The encoded protein is CASSSQGTGNTIYF.

The rearrangement links TRBV20-1 to TRBJ2-7; 7 positions agree with TRBD2. The CDR3 spans 11 residues. Unmatched junction bases numbered 1, after V lost 7 bases and J lost 1 base. Per germline, CDR1 DFQATT and CDR2 SNEGSKA (reference sequence). CDR3 loop: CSGSGSYEQYF. In DNA, the CDR3 is TGCAGTGGTAGCGGGTCCTACGAGCAGTACTTC.